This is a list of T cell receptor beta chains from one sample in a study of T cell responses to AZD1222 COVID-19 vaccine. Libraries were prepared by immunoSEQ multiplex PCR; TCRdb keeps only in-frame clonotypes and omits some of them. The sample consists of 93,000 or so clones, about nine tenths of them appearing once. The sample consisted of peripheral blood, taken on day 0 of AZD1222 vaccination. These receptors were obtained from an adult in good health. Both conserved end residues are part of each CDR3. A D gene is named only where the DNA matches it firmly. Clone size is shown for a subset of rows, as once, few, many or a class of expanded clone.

cdr3_nt: TGTGCCAGTAGTCTTCTAGCCGAGGGAGATACGCAGTATTTT; cdr3_aa: CASSLLAEGDTQYF; j_call: TRBJ2-3; clone_size: -; v_call: TRBV19; d_call: -
cdr3_nt: TGTGCCAGCAGCGAGGACAGAAAAAGGGACACCATATATTTT; cdr3_aa: CASSEDRKRDTIYF; j_call: TRBJ1-3; clone_size: -; v_call: TRBV7-2; d_call: -
cdr3_nt: TGTGCCAGCAGTAGCACCGGGACGGCAAACTCCTACGAGCAGTACTTC; cdr3_aa: CASSSTGTANSYEQYF; j_call: TRBJ2-7; clone_size: -; v_call: TRBV28; d_call: -
cdr3_nt: TGTGCCAGCAGCCAAGATCCGCTCTATGGCTACACCTTC; cdr3_aa: CASSQDPLYGYTF; j_call: TRBJ1-2; clone_size: -; v_call: TRBV3-1/TRBV3-2; d_call: -
cdr3_nt: TGCAGTGCTACCCTGGCGGTCCCTCACTTC; cdr3_aa: CSATLAVPHF; j_call: TRBJ1-2; clone_size: -; v_call: TRBV20-1; d_call: -
cdr3_nt: TGTGCCAGCAGTTACGGGGGGCCCCAAGAGACCCAGTACTTC; cdr3_aa: CASSYGGPQETQYF; j_call: TRBJ2-5; clone_size: few; v_call: TRBV6-5; d_call: -
cdr3_nt: TGTGCCAGCAAACGAGGGGGGGCGAATCAGCCCCAGCATTTT; cdr3_aa: CASKRGGANQPQHF; j_call: TRBJ1-5; clone_size: -; v_call: TRBV6-5; d_call: -
cdr3_nt: TGTGCCAGCAGTCTATCTGAAGCTTTCTTT; cdr3_aa: CASSLSEAFF; j_call: TRBJ1-1; clone_size: -; v_call: TRBV28; d_call: -
cdr3_nt: TGTGCCAGCAGCTTAATAGGGAATGAGCAGTTCTTC; cdr3_aa: CASSLIGNEQFF; j_call: TRBJ2-1; clone_size: -; v_call: TRBV7-9; d_call: -
cdr3_nt: TGTGCCAGCAAAACTAGCGGGGATACAGATACGCAGTATTTT; cdr3_aa: CASKTSGDTDTQYF; j_call: TRBJ2-3; clone_size: -; v_call: TRBV2; d_call: TRBD2
cdr3_nt: TGTGCCAGCAGTGAACTGGTAACAGTGAACACTGAAGCTTTCTTT; cdr3_aa: CASSELVTVNTEAFF; j_call: TRBJ1-1; clone_size: -; v_call: TRBV6-1; d_call: -
cdr3_nt: TGCAGCTTCAACGGGGGCGGGATTGGGGCTTTCTTT; cdr3_aa: CSFNGGGIGAFF; j_call: TRBJ1-1; clone_size: -; v_call: TRBV29-1; d_call: -
cdr3_nt: TGTGCCAGCAGTTCCCAGAAAAACTATGGCTACACCTTC; cdr3_aa: CASSSQKNYGYTF; j_call: TRBJ1-2; clone_size: -; v_call: TRBV6-2/TRBV6-3; d_call: -
cdr3_nt: TGTGCCAGCAGTGAACTGGGTACAGGAAACACCATATATTTT; cdr3_aa: CASSELGTGNTIYF; j_call: TRBJ1-3; clone_size: -; v_call: TRBV2; d_call: -
cdr3_nt: TGTGCCAGCAGCTTAGGACAAGAATACGAGCAGTACTTC; cdr3_aa: CASSLGQEYEQYF; j_call: TRBJ2-7; clone_size: -; v_call: TRBV11-3; d_call: -
cdr3_nt: TGTGCCAGCAGCTTGGCGCCCCCTCGGGGTGAAAAACTGTTTTTT; cdr3_aa: CASSLAPPRGEKLFF; j_call: TRBJ1-4; clone_size: -; v_call: TRBV5-5; d_call: -
cdr3_nt: TGTGCCAGTAAACAGACATCCCAAGAGACCCAGTACTTC; cdr3_aa: CASKQTSQETQYF; j_call: TRBJ2-5; clone_size: -; v_call: TRBV19; d_call: -
cdr3_nt: TGCGCCAGCAGCTTGGGAGCAGTAGAACACAATGAGCAGTTCTTC; cdr3_aa: CASSLGAVEHNEQFF; j_call: TRBJ2-1; clone_size: -; v_call: TRBV5-1; d_call: -
cdr3_nt: TGTGCCAGCAGCCAAGACAGGAATCAGCCCCAGCATTTT; cdr3_aa: CASSQDRNQPQHF; j_call: TRBJ1-5; clone_size: -; v_call: TRBV3-1/TRBV3-2; d_call: -
cdr3_nt: TGTGCCAGCTCCCCTGCCAATCAGCCCCAGCATTTT; cdr3_aa: CASSPANQPQHF; j_call: TRBJ1-5; clone_size: once; v_call: TRBV12-3/TRBV12-4; d_call: -
cdr3_nt: TGTGCCAGCGGGGGGAACTATGGCTACACCTTC; cdr3_aa: CASGGNYGYTF; j_call: TRBJ1-2; clone_size: few; v_call: TRBV7-9; d_call: -
cdr3_nt: TGTGCCAGCAGGCGCCCGGGACGTTTCATGGGCTACACCTTC; cdr3_aa: CASRRPGRFMGYTF; j_call: TRBJ1-2; clone_size: -; v_call: TRBV5-6; d_call: -